This TCR beta chain originates from a study of CD8+CD57+ T cells in acquired aplastic anemia. On the study more broadly: The mean DNA yield obtained from sorted CD4+ and CD8+ cells came to 3 to 3.5 ug.

CDR1 is WSHSY and CDR2 is SAAADI in the germline V gene. Losses at the gene ends were 6 bases for V and 5 bases for J; bases not matched to a gene: 10. The CDR3 extends over 15 amino acids. TCR beta VDJ combinations and CDR3 sequences were profiled from genomic DNA. Each CDR3 protein gets one entry after TCRdb re-called the reads with MiXCR. Of 60,000 to 75,000 distinct CDR3 sequences listed, under 55% are singletons. Study results and caveats: A set of approximately 30 CD8+ CDR3 sequences was shared between patients and controls, and these sequences appeared highly expressed in patients. Statistical testing detected no significant gap in CD8+ Simpson's diversity between patients and controls.

This clonotype is deemed medium-sized. Its antigen is still unknown. Source material: sorted CD4+, CD8+, or CD8+CD57+ T cells (not recorded which) from PBMCs. The rearrangement links TRBV10-2 to TRBJ2-1, with 7 bases lining up with TRBD1. This TCR derives from a human donor in good health, serving as a control. CDR3 loop: CASSAGGGSNNEQFF. CDR3 in DNA: TGCGCCAGCAGCGCAGGGGGTGGTTCGAACAATGAGCAGTTCTTC.